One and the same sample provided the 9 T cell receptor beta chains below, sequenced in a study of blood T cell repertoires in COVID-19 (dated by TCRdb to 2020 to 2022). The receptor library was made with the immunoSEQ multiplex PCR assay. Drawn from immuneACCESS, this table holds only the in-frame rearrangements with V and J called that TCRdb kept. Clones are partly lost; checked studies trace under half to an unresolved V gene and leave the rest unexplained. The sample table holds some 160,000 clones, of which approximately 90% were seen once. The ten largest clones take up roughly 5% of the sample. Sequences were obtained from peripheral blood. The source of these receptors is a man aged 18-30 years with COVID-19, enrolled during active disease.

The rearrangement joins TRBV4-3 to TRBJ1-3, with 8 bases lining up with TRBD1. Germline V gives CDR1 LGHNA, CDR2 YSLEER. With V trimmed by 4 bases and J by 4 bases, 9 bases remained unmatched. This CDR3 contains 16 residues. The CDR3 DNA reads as TGCGCCAGCAGCCGGACGGCAACAGGGGGAGGAAACACCATATATTTT. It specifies CASSRTATGGGNTIYF.

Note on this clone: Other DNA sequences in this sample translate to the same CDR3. The CDR3 sequence is CASSLTGGGTEAFF. The CDR3 DNA sequence: TGTGCCAGCAGTCTAACAGGGGGAGGAACTGAAGCTTTCTTT. The chain recombines TRBV28 with TRBJ1-1; 8 bases map to TRBD1. This CDR3 has 14 residues. The germline CDR1 and CDR2 sequences are MDHEN and SYDVKM. V was clipped by 5 bases and J by 5 bases; unmatched bases: 7.

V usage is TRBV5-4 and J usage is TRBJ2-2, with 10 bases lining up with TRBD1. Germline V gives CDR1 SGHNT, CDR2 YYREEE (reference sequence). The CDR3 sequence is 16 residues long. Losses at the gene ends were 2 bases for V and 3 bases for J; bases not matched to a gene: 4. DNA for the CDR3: TGTGCCAGCAGCTTCGACAGGGGGCGGGACACCGGGGAGCTGTTTTTT. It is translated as CASSFDRGRDTGELFF.

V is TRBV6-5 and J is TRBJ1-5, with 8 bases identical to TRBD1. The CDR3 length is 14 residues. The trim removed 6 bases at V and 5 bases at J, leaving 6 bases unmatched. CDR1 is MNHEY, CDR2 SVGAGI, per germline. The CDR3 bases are TGTGCCAGCAGCACGGGACAGGTCGATCAGCCCCAGCATTTT. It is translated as CASSTGQVDQPQHF.

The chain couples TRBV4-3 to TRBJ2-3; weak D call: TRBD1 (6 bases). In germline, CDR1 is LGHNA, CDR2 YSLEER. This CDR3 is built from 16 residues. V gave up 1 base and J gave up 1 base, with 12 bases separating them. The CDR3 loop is CASSQGGGIRTDTQYF. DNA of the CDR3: TGCGCCAGCAGCCAAGGAGGGGGTATCCGCACAGATACGCAGTATTTT.

CDR3 residues: CAWSVATGASGYTF. The CDR3 DNA reads TGTGCCTGGAGTGTTGCTACAGGTGCCTCTGGCTACACCTTC. This sequence joins TRBV30 and TRBJ1-2, with D perhaps matching TRBD1 (5 bases). V dropped 0 bases and J dropped 7 bases, with 15 bases sitting between them. This CDR3 is built from 14 residues. Germline V CDR1 and CDR2: GTSNPN, SVGIG (reference sequence).

The CDR3 loop reads CASRNSMNTEAFF. The CDR3 bases are TGTGCCAGCAGAAACTCGATGAACACTGAAGCTTTCTTT. The chain has TRBV5-4 and TRBJ1-1; D is undetermined. Between the trimmed V and J ends, which lost 5 bases and 0 bases, there was a span of 8 bases. CDR1 SGHNT and CDR2 YYREEE come from the germline V gene (reference sequence). This CDR3 is built from 13 residues.

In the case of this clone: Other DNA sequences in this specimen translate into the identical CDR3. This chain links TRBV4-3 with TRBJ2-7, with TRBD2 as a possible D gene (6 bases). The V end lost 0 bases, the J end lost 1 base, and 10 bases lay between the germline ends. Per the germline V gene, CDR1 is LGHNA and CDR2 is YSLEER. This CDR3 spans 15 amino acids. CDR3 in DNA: TGCGCCAGCAGCCAAGATTCCGGGGGTTCCTACGAGCAGTACTTC. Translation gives CASSQDSGGSYEQYF.

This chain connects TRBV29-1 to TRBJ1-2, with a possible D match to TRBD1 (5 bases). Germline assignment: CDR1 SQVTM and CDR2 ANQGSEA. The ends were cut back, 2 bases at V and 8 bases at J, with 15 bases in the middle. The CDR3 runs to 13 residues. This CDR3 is CSVELGQGWGYTF. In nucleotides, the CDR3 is TGCAGCGTTGAACTGGGGCAGGGTTGGGGCTACACCTTC.